The 21 T cell receptor beta chains listed next were all sequenced from one sample in a study of blood T cell repertoires in COVID-19. The protocol was immunoSEQ multiplex PCR, while the TCRdb copy is restricted to in-frame clones and leaves out a portion. Here the sample spans 490,000 or so clones, approximately 86% being singletons. The sequencing input was PBMCs or T cells enriched from blood (not recorded which). Receptor source: a woman aged 55-69 years who had recovered from COVID-19.

The chain links TRBV2 to TRBJ2-3, with 12 nucleotides matching TRBD2. Germline loops: CDR1 SNHLY, CDR2 FYNNEI. V was clipped by 3 bases and J by 5 bases; unmatched bases: 9. The length of the CDR3 is 17 residues. CDR3 loop: CASSDGLAGGQGDTQYF. In DNA form, the CDR3 reads TGTGCCAGCAGTGACGGTCTAGCGGGGGGGCAGGGAGATACGCAGTATTTT.

The chain has TRBV2 and TRBJ1-2; D might be TRBD1 (6 bases). V dropped 8 bases and J dropped 0 bases, with 10 bases sitting between them. The CDR3 is made up of 13 amino acids. Germline V lookup: CDR1 SNHLY, CDR2 FYNNEI. The CDR3 DNA follows: TGTGCCAGCCGGACAGTAACTAACTATGGCTACACCTTC. Residues: CASRTVTNYGYTF.

The genes are TRBV5-1 and TRBJ1-4; D is uncertain. The germline gives CDR1 SGHRS, CDR2 YFSETQ. This CDR3 region has 14 residues. Deletions cut 0 bases from V and 7 bases from J, with 10 bases between. CDR3 coding DNA: TGCGCCAGCAGCTTGGCTAGTCTCGGTGAAAAACTGTTTTTT. It codes for CASSLASLGEKLFF.

The chain uses TRBV18 and TRBJ2-3, with TRBD1 as a possible D gene (6 bases). Germline V gives CDR1 KGHSH, CDR2 LQKENI. This CDR3 is 14 amino acids long. Deletions cut 0 bases from V and 3 bases from J, with 7 bases between. The CDR3 DNA reads as TGTGCCAGCTCACCACCGGGGGCGACAGATACGCAGTATTTT. This encodes CASSPPGATDTQYF.

This chain links TRBV21-1 with TRBJ1-1. TRBV21-1 is a documented pseudogene. The CDR3 is 17 residues long. The CDR3 coding sequence is TGTGCCAGCAGCAAAGCACGGACTCACCAAATGAACACTGAAGCTTTCTTT. It yields the protein CASSKARTHQMNTEAFF.

This clone turned up a few times. V is TRBV6-5 and J is TRBJ2-7, with D perhaps matching TRBD2 (5 bases). V was trimmed by 6 bases and J by 0 bases, leaving 12 bases between them. Germline CDR1 is MNHEY and CDR2 is SVGAGI. The CDR3 extends over 14 amino acids. For the CDR3, the DNA is TGTGCCAGCAGGCTCGAGCGGACCTCCTACGAGCAGTACTTC. Translating it yields CASRLERTSYEQYF.

The chain joins TRBV7-2 to TRBJ2-2; D may be TRBD1 (6 bases). Trimming pared 3 bases from V and 1 base from J, leaving 12 bases between. The CDR3 is 16 residues long. Germline lookup yields CDR1 SGHTA and CDR2 FQGNSA. CDR3 residues: CASSFSGTLNTGELFF. The CDR3 DNA reads as TGTGCCAGCAGCTTTTCCGGGACACTGAACACCGGGGAGCTGTTTTTT. Full variable domain (rest looked up from reference TRBV7-2 and TRBJ2-2): GAGVSQSPSNKVTEKGKDVELRCDPISGHTALYWYRQSLGQGLEFLIYFQGNSAPDKSGLPSDRFSAERTGGSVSTLTIQRTQQEDSAVYLCASSFSGTLNTGELFFGEGSRLTVL.

The CDR3 sequence is CATSDLRGEETQYF. Written as DNA, the CDR3 is TGTGCCACCAGTGATTTGAGGGGTGAAGAGACCCAGTACTTC. The rearrangement links TRBV24-1 to TRBJ2-5, with D perhaps matching TRBD1 (5 bases). The CDR3 is made up of 14 amino acids. The ends were cut back, 0 bases at V and 3 bases at J, with 7 bases in the middle. Germline CDR1 reads KGHDR; CDR2 reads SFDVKD.

The CDR3 DNA is TGTGCCAGCAGCCGGGGGAGATGCTCCTCTGGAAACACCATATATTTT. Protein: CASSRGRCSSGNTIYF. The chain links TRBV21-1 to TRBJ1-3. TRBV21-1 is termed a pseudogene. This CDR3 has 16 residues.

V is TRBV6-5 and J is TRBJ2-3, with a tentative D call TRBD1 (5 bases). Per the germline V gene, CDR1 is MNHEY and CDR2 is SVGAGI. V was cut by 6 bases and J by 2 bases, with 15 bases left in between. CDR3 length: 15 residues. As DNA, the CDR3 is TGTGCCAGCAGAGGCCATGCAGGGAACACAGATACGCAGTATTTT. Amino acids: CASRGHAGNTDTQYF.

This chain uses TRBV30 with TRBJ2-5; D is possibly TRBD1 (6 bases). The CDR3 contains 13 residues. Deletions cut 7 bases from V and 5 bases from J, with 17 bases between. Germline CDR1 reads GTSNPN; CDR2 reads SVGIG (reference sequence). CDR3 amino acids: CASAQGRQETQYF. In DNA form, the CDR3 reads TGTGCCTCGGCACAGGGAAGGCAGGAGACCCAGTACTTC.

This clone was detected a few times. The V gene is TRBV12-3 or TRBV12-4, the J gene TRBJ1-6, with a weak D call TRBD1 (5 bases). Between the trimmed V and J ends, which lost 4 bases and 7 bases, there was a span of 8 bases. This CDR3 has 13 amino acids. The CDR3 reads CASSSGHNSPLHF. The CDR3 nucleotides read TGTGCCAGCAGTTCCGGACACAATTCACCCCTCCACTTT.

J is TRBJ1-4 and V is TRBV18; the D is unclear. The CDR3 totals 14 residues. Germline CDR1 and CDR2: KGHSH and LQKENI. Trimming removed 3 bases at V and 6 bases at J, with 11 bases between. Here the CDR3 reads CASSPQRADEKLFF. Written as DNA, the CDR3 is TGTGCCAGCTCACCGCAGAGGGCAGATGAAAAACTGTTTTTT.

This chain connects TRBV4-1 to TRBJ2-3, with TRBD2 identical over 9 bases. Germline trimming cut 0 bases from V and 6 bases from J; bases unmatched to any gene: 13. This CDR3 spans 18 amino acids. Germline V gene lookup returns CDR1 MGHRA and CDR2 YSYEKL. This CDR3 is CASSQEMMRRGGPDTQYF. The CDR3 nucleotides read TGCGCCAGCAGCCAAGAAATGATGCGGCGGGGGGGCCCGGATACGCAGTATTTT.

This chain joins TRBV2 and TRBJ1-1; D call uncertain. The CDR3 length is 13 residues. Germline V gene sequence: CDR1 SNHLY, CDR2 FYNNEI. Trimming shortened V by 7 bases and J by 2 bases, and 11 bases separated the two germline ends. The CDR3 DNA follows: TGTGCCAGCATCCGCGGTCTTAACACTGAAGCTTTCTTT. It codes for CASIRGLNTEAFF.

V is TRBV2 and J is TRBJ1-4; D might be TRBD1 (5 bases). Germline V CDR1 and CDR2: SNHLY, FYNNEI. This CDR3 contains 14 residues. V lost 6 bases to trimming and J lost 5 bases, with 13 bases between them. CDR3 DNA sequence: TGTGCCAGCAGGACACAGGTTACGAATGAAAAACTGTTTTTT. Its protein is CASRTQVTNEKLFF.

The J gene is TRBJ1-4, the V gene TRBV24-1, with D maybe TRBD1 (5 bases). Germline lookup yields CDR1 KGHDR and CDR2 SFDVKD. CDR3 length: 16 residues. Trimming pared 4 bases from V and 8 bases from J, leaving 19 bases between. As DNA, the CDR3 is TGTGCCACCAGTGACCCGGGGCGGGGACCTCAAGAAAAACTGTTTTTT. This gives the protein CATSDPGRGPQEKLFF.

The rearrangement links TRBV6-1 to TRBJ2-2, with 10 bases fitting TRBD2. V lost 4 bases, J lost 5 bases, and 7 bases stayed unmatched. CDR1 is MNHNS, CDR2 SASEGT, per germline. The CDR3 is 16 residues long. As DNA, the CDR3 is TGTGCCAGCAGTGTGCGGTCTAGCGGGGGTACCGGGGAGCTGTTTTTT. As protein: CASSVRSSGGTGELFF.

This chain connects TRBV5-8 to TRBJ1-2, with D unresolved. Trimming left V 1 base short and J 0 bases short, with 10 bases between. The germline CDR1 and CDR2 sequences are SGHTS and YDEGEE. The CDR3 has 15 residues. CDR3 sequence (DNA): TGTGCCAGCAGCTTGTTAGGCGGGGCTAACTATGGCTACACCTTC. It translates to CASSLLGGANYGYTF.

In nucleotides, the CDR3 is TGTGCCAGCAGCGCCCGGGGGGGGCTGGGCACAGATACGCAGTATTTT. Its translation: CASSARGGLGTDTQYF. This chain joins TRBV2 and TRBJ2-3, with TRBD2 identical over 8 bases. The CDR3 has 16 amino acids. V lost 6 bases to trimming and J lost 1 base; unmatched junction nucleotides: 9. From germline, CDR1 is SNHLY and CDR2 FYNNEI.

The DNA for the CDR3 is TGTGCCAGCAGTTACTCGAAAGGGACAGGTTTCTACGAGCAGTACGTC. Translating it yields CASSYSKGTGFYEQYV. The rearrangement joins TRBV6-5 to TRBJ2-7; 8 nucleotides match TRBD1. CDR1 and CDR2 from the germline V gene are MNHEY and SVGAGI. V was clipped by 0 bases and J by 3 bases; unmatched bases: 7. The CDR3 extends over 16 amino acids.